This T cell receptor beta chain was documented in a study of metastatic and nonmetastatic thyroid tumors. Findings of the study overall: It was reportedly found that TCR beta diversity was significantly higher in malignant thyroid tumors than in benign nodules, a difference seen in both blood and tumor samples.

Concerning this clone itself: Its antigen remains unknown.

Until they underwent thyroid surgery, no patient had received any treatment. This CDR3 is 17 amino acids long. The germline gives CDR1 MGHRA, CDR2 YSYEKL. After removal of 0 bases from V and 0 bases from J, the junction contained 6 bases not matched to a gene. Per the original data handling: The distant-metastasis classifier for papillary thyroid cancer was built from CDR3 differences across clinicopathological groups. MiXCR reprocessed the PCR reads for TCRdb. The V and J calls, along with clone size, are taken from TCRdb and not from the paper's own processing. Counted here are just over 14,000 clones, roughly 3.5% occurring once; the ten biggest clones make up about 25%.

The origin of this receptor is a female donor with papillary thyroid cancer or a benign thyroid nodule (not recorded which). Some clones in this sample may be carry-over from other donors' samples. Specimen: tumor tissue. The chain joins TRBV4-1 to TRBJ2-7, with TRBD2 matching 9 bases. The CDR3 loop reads CASSQDSSGGSSYEQYF. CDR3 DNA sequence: TGCGCCAGCAGCCAAGATAGTAGCGGGGGTAGCTCCTACGAGCAGTACTTC.